These 3 T cell receptor beta chains were sequenced from one sample in a study of T cell clusters in autoimmune cytopenias. TRB was amplified from about 270 ng of peripheral blood genomic DNA per sample. TRB rearrangements were amplified by touch-down multiplex PCR with mixed TRB-A/B primers. TCRdb re-called the multiplex PCR reads and gives one entry per CDR3 protein, without DNA. The sample yields 11,000 or so distinct CDR3 sequences, of which the top ten take up 20% to 30%. These data were also filed under a second study, of T cell repertoires in aging, cancer and after chemotherapy.

Sequencing input: peripheral blood. The source is a human donor in good health.

The rearrangement links TRBV13 to TRBJ2-7. The CDR3 loop spans 15 amino acids. In germline, CDR1 is PRHDT, CDR2 FYEKMQ (reference sequence). CDR3 region: CASSLVAESSYEQYF.

The chain couples TRBV12-3 or TRBV12-4 to TRBJ1-6. CDR3 length equals 12 residues. The CDR3 sequence: CASSLRGSPLHF.

This chain uses TRBV6-5 with TRBJ2-7; TCRdb's D call of TRBD1 is untestable without DNA. The CDR3 runs 19 residues. Germline lookup yields CDR1 MNHEY and CDR2 SVGAGI. The CDR3 reads CASSLYGLGSGQGASEQYF.